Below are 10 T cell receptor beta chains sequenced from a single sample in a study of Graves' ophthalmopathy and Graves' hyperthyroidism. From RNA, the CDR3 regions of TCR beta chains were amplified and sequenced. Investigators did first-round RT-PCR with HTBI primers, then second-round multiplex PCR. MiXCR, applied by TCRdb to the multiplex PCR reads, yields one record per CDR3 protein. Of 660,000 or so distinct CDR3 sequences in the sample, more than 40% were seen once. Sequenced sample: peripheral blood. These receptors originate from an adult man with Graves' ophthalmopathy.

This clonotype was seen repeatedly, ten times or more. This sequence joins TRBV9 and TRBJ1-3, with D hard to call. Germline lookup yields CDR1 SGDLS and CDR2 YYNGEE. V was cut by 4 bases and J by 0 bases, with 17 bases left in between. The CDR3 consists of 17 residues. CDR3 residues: CASSMTHSGLSGNTIYF. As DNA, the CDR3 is TGTGCCAGCAGCATGACACACTCCGGACTCTCTGGAAACACCATATATTTT.

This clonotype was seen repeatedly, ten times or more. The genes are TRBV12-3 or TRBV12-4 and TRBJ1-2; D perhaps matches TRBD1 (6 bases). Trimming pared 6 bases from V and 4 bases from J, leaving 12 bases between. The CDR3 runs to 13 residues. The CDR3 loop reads CASRFRDTYGYTF. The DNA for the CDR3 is TGTGCCAGCAGATTCCGGGACACCTATGGCTACACCTTC.

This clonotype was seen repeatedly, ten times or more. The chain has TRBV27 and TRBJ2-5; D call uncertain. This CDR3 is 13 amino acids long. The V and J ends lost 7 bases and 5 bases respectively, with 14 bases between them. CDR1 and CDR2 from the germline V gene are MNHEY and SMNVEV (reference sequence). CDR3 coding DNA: TGTGCCAGCACCGGTGGATTTACGGAGACCCAGTACTTC. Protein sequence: CASTGGFTETQYF.

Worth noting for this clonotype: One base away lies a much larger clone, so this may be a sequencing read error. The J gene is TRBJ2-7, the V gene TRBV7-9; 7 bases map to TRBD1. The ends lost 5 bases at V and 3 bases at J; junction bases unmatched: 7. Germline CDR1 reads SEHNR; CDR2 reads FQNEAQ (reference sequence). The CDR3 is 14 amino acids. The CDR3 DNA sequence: TGTGCCAGCAGCCGGACAGGTGGAATCTACGAGCAGTACTTC. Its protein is CASSRTGGIYEQYF.

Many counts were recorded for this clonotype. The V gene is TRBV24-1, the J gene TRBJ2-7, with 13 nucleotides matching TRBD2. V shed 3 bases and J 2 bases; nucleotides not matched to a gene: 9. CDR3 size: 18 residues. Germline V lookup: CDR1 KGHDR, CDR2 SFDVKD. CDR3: CATSDSTSGRVFAYEQYF. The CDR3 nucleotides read TGTGCCACCAGTGATAGTACTAGCGGGAGGGTGTTCGCCTACGAGCAGTACTTC.

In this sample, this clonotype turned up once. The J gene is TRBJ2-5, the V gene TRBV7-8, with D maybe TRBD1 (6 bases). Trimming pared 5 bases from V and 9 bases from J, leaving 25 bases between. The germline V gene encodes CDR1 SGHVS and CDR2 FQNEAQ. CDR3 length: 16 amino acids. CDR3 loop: CASSPGTGRGNQPQYF. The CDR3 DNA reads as TGTGCCAGCAGCCCCGGGACGGGCAGGGGCAATCAGCCCCAGTACTTC. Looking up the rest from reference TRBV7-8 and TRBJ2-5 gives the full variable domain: GAGVSQSPRYKVAKRGQDVALRCDPISGHVSLFWYQQALGQGPEFLTYFQNEAQLDKSGLPSDRFFAERPEGSVSTLKIQRTQQEDSAVYLCASSPGTGRGNQPQYFGPGTRLLVL.

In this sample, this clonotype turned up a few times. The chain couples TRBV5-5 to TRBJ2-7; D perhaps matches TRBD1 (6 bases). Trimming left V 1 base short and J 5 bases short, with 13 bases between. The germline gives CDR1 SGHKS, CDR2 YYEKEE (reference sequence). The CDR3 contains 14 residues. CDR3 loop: CASSLIPGDHEQYF. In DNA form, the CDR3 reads TGTGCCAGCAGCTTGATTCCAGGGGACCACGAGCAGTACTTC. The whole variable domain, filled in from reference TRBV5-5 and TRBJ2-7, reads DAGVTQSPTHLIKTRGQQVTLRCSPISGHKSVSWYQQVLGQGPQFIFQYYEKEERGRGNFPDRFSARQFPNYSSELNVNALLLGDSALYLCASSLIPGDHEQYFGPGTRLTVT.

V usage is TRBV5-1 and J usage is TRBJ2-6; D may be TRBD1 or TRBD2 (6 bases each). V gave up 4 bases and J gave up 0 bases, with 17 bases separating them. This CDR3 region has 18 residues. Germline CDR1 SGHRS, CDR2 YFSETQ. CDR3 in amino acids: CASSGGGVPLSGANVLTF. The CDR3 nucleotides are TGCGCCAGCAGCGGGGGCGGGGTCCCACTCTCTGGGGCCAACGTCCTGACTTTC.

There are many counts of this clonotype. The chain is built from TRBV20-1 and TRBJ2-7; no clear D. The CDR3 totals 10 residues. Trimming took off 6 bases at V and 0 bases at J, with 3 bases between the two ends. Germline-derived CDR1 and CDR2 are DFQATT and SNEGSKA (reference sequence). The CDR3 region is CSASSYEQYF. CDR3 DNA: TGCAGTGCGAGCTCCTACGAGCAGTACTTC.

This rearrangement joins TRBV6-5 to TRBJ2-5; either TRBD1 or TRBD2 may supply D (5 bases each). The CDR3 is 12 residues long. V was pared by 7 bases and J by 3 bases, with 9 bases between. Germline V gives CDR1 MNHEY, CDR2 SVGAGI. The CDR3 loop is CASKGTKETQYF. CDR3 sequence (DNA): TGTGCCAGCAAGGGGACCAAAGAGACCCAGTACTTC.